The 21 T cell receptor beta chains below come from one sample, sequenced in a study of T cell repertoires in cytomegalovirus infection. One entry per CDR3 protein results from TCRdb running MiXCR on the reads. The sample includes nearly 650,000 distinct CDR3 sequences, approximately 25% of them seen just once. Sequences were obtained from CD8+ T cells from PBMCs. The receptors stem from a human donor in good health (CMV status not recorded). Some clones in this sample may be carry-over from other donors' samples.

This clonotype was recorded at least ten times. The chain carries TRBV7-2 and TRBJ2-3; either TRBD1 or TRBD2 may supply D (5 bases each). Germline CDR1 and CDR2: SGHTA and FQGNSA. V was trimmed by 5 bases and J by 6 bases, leaving 15 bases between them. This CDR3 region has 14 residues. The CDR3 spells CASSPGPYTDTQYF. CDR3 in DNA: TGTGCCAGCAGCCCGGGACCTTACACGGATACGCAGTATTTT.

This clonotype was picked up many times. The chain couples TRBV7-6 to TRBJ2-7; D is unclear. V dropped 3 bases and J dropped 6 bases, with 3 bases sitting between them. The CDR3 covers 10 residues. CDR1 is SGHVS and CDR2 is FNYEAQ in the germline V gene. CDR3 nucleotide sequence: TGTGCCAGCAGCTTTCGCGAGCAGTACGTC. It is translated as CASSFREQYV.

This clonotype was detected many times. This chain joins TRBV6-2 or TRBV6-3 and TRBJ2-7; D uncertain. The V end was cut by 7 bases, the J end by 2 bases, with 12 bases between. The CDR3 contains 13 residues. CDR1 and CDR2 from the germline V gene are MNHEY and SVGEGT. The CDR3 sequence: CASTTSKTYEQYF. The CDR3 region has the DNA TGTGCCAGCACCACTTCGAAAACCTACGAGCAGTACTTC.

As concerns this clonotype: With a much larger clone just one base away, this may be a read error. V usage is TRBV7-4 and J usage is TRBJ2-3; 11 nucleotides agree with TRBD2. Trimming cost V 1 base and J 5 bases; bases outside gene matches: 11. The CDR3 runs to 18 residues. Germline CDR1 reads SGHVT; CDR2 reads SQSDAQ. The CDR3 sequence is CASSLVGASGGTEDTQYF. The CDR3 coding sequence is TGTGCCAGCAGCTTAGTCGGCGCTAGCGGGGGGACCGAAGATACGCAGTATTTT.

The chain carries TRBV4-1 and TRBJ2-3; 11 bases line up with TRBD2. The germline V gene encodes CDR1 MGHRA and CDR2 YSYEKL. V shed 0 bases, J shed 2 bases, and the junction held 4 bases outside the gene matches. This CDR3 is built from 17 residues. CDR3 sequence reads: CASSQEGTSGPTDTQYF. In nucleotides, the CDR3 is TGCGCCAGCAGCCAAGAGGGGACTAGCGGTCCCACAGATACGCAGTATTTT.

This clonotype has just a few counts. The chain uses TRBV5-1 and TRBJ1-1; a weak D match, TRBD1 (5 bases). The CDR3 length is 15 residues. Germline CDR1 is SGHRS and CDR2 is YFSETQ. The V end lost 4 bases, the J end lost 6 bases, and 19 bases lay between the germline ends. The CDR3 loop is CASSALAGTKSEAFF. CDR3 DNA sequence: TGCGCCAGCAGCGCCCTGGCGGGGACGAAGTCTGAAGCTTTCTTT.

About this clonotype: Given a much more abundant clone one base away, this may be a read error. This chain uses TRBV7-6 with TRBJ2-5; 7 positions match TRBD1. The length of the CDR3 is 11 residues. CDR1 and CDR2 (germline): SGHVS, FNYEAQ. The CDR3 coding sequence is TGTACCAGCAGTCAAGGGGGCGCCCAGTACTTC. Its protein is CTSSQGGAQYF.

The chain couples TRBV12-3 or TRBV12-4 to TRBJ1-6; TRBD1 aligns across 7 bases. The trim removed 6 bases at V and 2 bases at J, leaving 19 bases unmatched. The CDR3 is 20 residues long. In nucleotides, the CDR3 is TGTGCCAGCAGCCCCCGGGACAGCGTCCGGCTAGAGGCCTATAATTCACCCCTCCACTTT. As protein: CASSPRDSVRLEAYNSPLHF.

The chain combines TRBV2 with TRBJ2-2, with D possibly called TRBD1 or TRBD2 (6 bases each). CDR1 SNHLY and CDR2 FYNNEI come from the germline V gene. This CDR3 comprises 15 residues. V was pared by 1 base and J by 5 bases, with 11 bases between. Here the CDR3 reads CASSEGQGGTGELFF. The CDR3 coding sequence is TGTGCCAGCAGTGAAGGCCAAGGGGGGACCGGGGAGCTGTTTTTT.

This clonotype was counted only a few times. This rearrangement joins TRBV6-6 to TRBJ2-5; 7 bases line up with TRBD2. Germline CDR1 and CDR2: MNHNY and SVGAGI (reference sequence). V shed 2 bases, J shed 4 bases, and the junction held 10 bases outside the gene matches. The CDR3 runs to 16 residues. CDR3 DNA sequence: TGTGCCAGCAGTTACCTCGGGACTACCGAGGGAGAGACCCAGTACTTC. It specifies CASSYLGTTEGETQYF.

For this clonotype: The germline gene is not matched at one end of the junction; a read error may be the cause. The chain couples TRBV28 to TRBJ1-2; 7 positions match TRBD1. CDR1 and CDR2 from the germline V gene are MDHEN and SYDVKM. This CDR3 is 14 amino acids long. The CDR3 loop reads CASSFLGTAYGYIF. The CDR3 nucleotides read TGTGCCAGCAGTTTCTTGGGGACAGCCTATGGCTACATCTTC.

This clonotype came up many times. The rearrangement uses TRBV7-8 and TRBJ2-1, with a tentative D call TRBD1 (5 bases). CDR1 is SGHVS, CDR2 FQNEAQ, per germline. Trimming cost V 1 base and J 2 bases, with 6 bases left between them. The CDR3 is made up of 14 amino acids. The CDR3 loop is CASSLEDTYNEQFF. The CDR3 DNA sequence: TGTGCCAGCAGCTTAGAGGACACCTACAATGAGCAGTTCTTC.

This chain connects TRBV4-1 to TRBJ2-1; no reliable D call. From germline, CDR1 is MGHRA and CDR2 YSYEKL. Trimming removed 0 bases from V and 11 bases from J, with 5 bases in between. The CDR3 is 11 amino acids. The CDR3 DNA follows: TGCGCCAGCAGCCAAGAGCTCCAGCAGTTCTTC. Translated: CASSQELQQFF.

This clonotype has more than one count but fewer than ten. The V gene is TRBV29-1, the J gene TRBJ2-2; possibly TRBD1 for D (6 bases). This CDR3 comprises 13 residues. Germline-derived CDR1 and CDR2 are SQVTM and ANQGSEA. V was cut by 5 bases and J by 7 bases, with 14 bases left in between. Here the CDR3 DNA reads TGCAGCGTTTCCAGGGGCGAGGGCGGGGAGCTGTTTTTT. This codes for CSVSRGEGGELFF.

The chain uses TRBV6-5 and TRBJ1-2; 8 positions agree with TRBD1. With V trimmed by 6 bases and J by 5 bases, 8 bases remained unmatched. This CDR3 spans 14 amino acids. CDR1 is MNHEY, CDR2 SVGAGI, per germline. The CDR3 is CASRPRDRPYGYTF. The CDR3 nucleotides read TGTGCCAGCAGGCCCCGGGACAGGCCATATGGCTACACCTTC.

The rearrangement links TRBV10-3 to TRBJ2-7; a possible D gene is TRBD2 (6 bases). Looked up from germline, CDR1 is ENHRY and CDR2 is SYGVKD. This CDR3 is built from 14 residues. V lost 6 bases and J 2 bases, leaving 14 bases between the germline ends. This chain's CDR3 is CAISGTPDAYEQYF. CDR3 bases: TGTGCCATCAGCGGGACTCCCGATGCCTACGAGCAGTACTTC.

This clonotype was seen repeatedly, ten times or more. This chain links TRBV2 with TRBJ1-1, with D perhaps matching TRBD1 (6 bases). Germline CDR1 is SNHLY and CDR2 is FYNNEI. The CDR3 length is 14 residues. The V end was cut by 6 bases, the J end by 6 bases, with 17 bases between. CDR3 DNA: TGTGCCAGCAGGGCGGACAGCGGGGGAGCTGAAGCTTTCTTT. Amino acid sequence: CASRADSGGAEAFF.

This clonotype has only a few counts. V is TRBV28 and J is TRBJ1-1; D is unclear. Per the germline V gene, CDR1 is MDHEN and CDR2 is SYDVKM. Trimming pared 1 base from V and 5 bases from J, leaving 11 bases between. This CDR3 is 14 amino acids long. CDR3 protein: CASSLSPGGTEAFF. The CDR3 DNA sequence: TGTGCCAGCAGTTTATCGCCGGGAGGGACTGAAGCTTTCTTT.

The chain has TRBV9 and TRBJ2-1; 15 bases are shared with TRBD2. This CDR3 has 18 amino acids. Germline V gene sequence: CDR1 SGDLS, CDR2 YYNGEE. V was pared by 3 bases and J by 8 bases, with 12 bases of the junction left unmatched. The CDR3 loop reads CASSESPGTSGGRDEQFF. In nucleotides, the CDR3 is TGTGCCAGCAGCGAGTCCCCTGGGACTAGCGGGGGGAGAGATGAGCAGTTCTTC.

At least ten counts were recorded for this clonotype. J is TRBJ2-5 and V is TRBV7-8, with 9 bases aligning to TRBD2. This CDR3 region has 17 residues. Per germline, CDR1 SGHVS and CDR2 FQNEAQ. The J segment lost 4 bases and the V segment lost 1 base, leaving 10 bases of the junction unmatched. The CDR3 region is CASSLVETSGDGETQYF. As DNA, the CDR3 is TGTGCCAGCAGCTTAGTTGAGACTAGCGGCGATGGAGAGACCCAGTACTTC.

This clonotype has only a few counts. The rearrangement joins TRBV6-5 to TRBJ2-3; D is unresolved. CDR3 length equals 11 residues. Germline values: CDR1 MNHEY, CDR2 SVGAGI. V lost 8 bases and J lost 5, with 8 bases in between. The DNA of the CDR3 is TGTGCCAGCGGTGTGAGAGATACGCAGTATTTT. This translates into CASGVRDTQYF.